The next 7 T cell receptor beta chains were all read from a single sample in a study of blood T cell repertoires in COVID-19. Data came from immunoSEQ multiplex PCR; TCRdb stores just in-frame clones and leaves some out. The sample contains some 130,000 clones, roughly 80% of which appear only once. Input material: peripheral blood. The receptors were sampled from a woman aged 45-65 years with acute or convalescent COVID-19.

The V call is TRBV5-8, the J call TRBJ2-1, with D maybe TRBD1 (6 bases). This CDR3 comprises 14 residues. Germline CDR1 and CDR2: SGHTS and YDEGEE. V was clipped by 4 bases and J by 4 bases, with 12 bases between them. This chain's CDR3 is CASSRDIQYNEQFF. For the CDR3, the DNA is TGTGCCAGCAGCAGGGACATCCAGTACAATGAGCAGTTCTTC.

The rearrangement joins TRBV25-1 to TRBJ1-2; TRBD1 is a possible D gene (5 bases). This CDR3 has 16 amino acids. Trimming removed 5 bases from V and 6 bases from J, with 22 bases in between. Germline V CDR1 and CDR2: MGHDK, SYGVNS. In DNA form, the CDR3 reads TGTGCCAGCAGTCTCGGCGGGGGGAGTGTTCTAGATGGCTACACCTTC. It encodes CASSLGGGSVLDGYTF.

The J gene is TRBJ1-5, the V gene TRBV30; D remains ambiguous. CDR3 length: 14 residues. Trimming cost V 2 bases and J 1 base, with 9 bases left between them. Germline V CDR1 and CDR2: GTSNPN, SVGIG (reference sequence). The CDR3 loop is CAWSLWESNQPQHF. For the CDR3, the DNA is TGTGCCTGGAGTCTATGGGAGAGCAATCAGCCCCAGCATTTT.

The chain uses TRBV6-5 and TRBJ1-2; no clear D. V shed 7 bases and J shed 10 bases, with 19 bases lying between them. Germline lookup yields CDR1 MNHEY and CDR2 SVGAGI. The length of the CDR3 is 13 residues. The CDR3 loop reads CASTVAGNLDYTF. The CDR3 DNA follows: TGTGCCAGCACCGTGGCGGGGAACTTAGACTACACCTTC.

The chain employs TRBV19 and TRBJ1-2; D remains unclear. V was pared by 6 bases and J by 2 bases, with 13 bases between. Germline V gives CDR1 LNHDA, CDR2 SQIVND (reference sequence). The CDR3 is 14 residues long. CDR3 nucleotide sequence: TGTGCCAGTAGCCTACAGAGCAGCAACTATGGCTACACCTTC. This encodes CASSLQSSNYGYTF.

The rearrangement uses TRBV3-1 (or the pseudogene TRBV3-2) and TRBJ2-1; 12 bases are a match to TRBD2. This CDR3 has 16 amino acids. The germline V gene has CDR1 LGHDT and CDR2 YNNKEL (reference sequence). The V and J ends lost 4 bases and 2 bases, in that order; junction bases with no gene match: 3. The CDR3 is CASSPLAGGPYNEQFF. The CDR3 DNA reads TGTGCCAGCAGCCCTCTAGCGGGGGGGCCCTACAATGAGCAGTTCTTC.

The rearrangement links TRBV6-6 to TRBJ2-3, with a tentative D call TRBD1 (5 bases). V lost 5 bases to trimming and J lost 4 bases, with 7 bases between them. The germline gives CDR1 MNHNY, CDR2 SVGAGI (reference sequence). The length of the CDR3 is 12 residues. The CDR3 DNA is TGTGCCAGCAGTCCAGGGTCAGATACGCAGTATTTT. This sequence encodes CASSPGSDTQYF.